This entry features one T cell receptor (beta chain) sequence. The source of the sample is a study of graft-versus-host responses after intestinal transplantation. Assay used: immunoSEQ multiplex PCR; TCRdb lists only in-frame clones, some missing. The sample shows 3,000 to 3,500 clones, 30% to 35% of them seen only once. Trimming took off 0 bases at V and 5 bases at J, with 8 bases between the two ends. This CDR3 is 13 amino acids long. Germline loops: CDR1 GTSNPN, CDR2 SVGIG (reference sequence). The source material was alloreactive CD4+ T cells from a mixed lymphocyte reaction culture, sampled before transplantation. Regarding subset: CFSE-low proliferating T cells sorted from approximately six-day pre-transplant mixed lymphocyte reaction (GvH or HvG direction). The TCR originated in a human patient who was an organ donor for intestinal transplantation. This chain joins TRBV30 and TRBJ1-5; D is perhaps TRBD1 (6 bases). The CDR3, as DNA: TGTGCCTGGAGTGTCCAGGGGTATCAGCCCCAGCATTTT. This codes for CAWSVQGYQPQHF.